A selection of T cell receptor beta chains follows, all from one sample in a study of blood T cell repertoires in COVID-19. The protocol was immunoSEQ multiplex PCR, while the TCRdb copy is restricted to in-frame clones and leaves out a portion. This sample has over 55,000 clones, with more than 85% found just once. Sequenced: peripheral blood. All receptors derive from a man aged 60 to 75 with acute or convalescent COVID-19. Both conserved end residues are part of each CDR3. A D gene is named only where the DNA matches it firmly. Only part of the rows carry a size: once, few, many, or a class if the clone is expanded.

j_call v_call clone_size d_call cdr3_aa cdr3_nt
TRBJ2-4 TRBV5-1 . TRBD2 CASSPRTSDKNIQYF TGCGCCAGCAGCCCCAGGACTAGCGATAAAAACATTCAGTACTTC
TRBJ2-7 TRBV2 few . CASSESPRPSYEQYF TGTGCCAGCAGTGAATCCCCTAGGCCCTCCTACGAGCAGTACTTC
TRBJ1-3 TRBV28 . . CASRGRGNTIYF TGTGCCAGCAGGGGCCGAGGAAACACCATATATTTT
TRBJ1-5 TRBV12-5 . . CASGPTGSGNQPQHF TGTGCTAGTGGTCCTACAGGGTCGGGCAATCAGCCCCAGCATTTT
TRBJ1-2 TRBV30 once . CAWSATRNYGYTF TGTGCCTGGAGTGCGACACGTAACTATGGCTACACCTTC
TRBJ1-5 TRBV30 . . CAWSVGGAQHF TGTGCCTGGAGTGTAGGGGGGGCCCAGCATTTT
TRBJ2-3 TRBV6-1 . TRBD2 CASSEGRTSGMRDTQYF TGTGCCAGCAGTGAGGGTAGGACTAGCGGGATGCGAGATACGCAGTATTTT
TRBJ2-2 TRBV6-4 . TRBD2 CASSTSGNGGELFF TGTGCCAGCAGTACTAGCGGGAACGGCGGGGAGCTGTTTTTT
TRBJ2-1 TRBV7-3 . TRBD2 CASSPSSGRASEQFF TGTGCCAGCAGCCCCTCTAGCGGGAGGGCCAGTGAGCAGTTCTTC
TRBJ1-1 TRBV27 . . CASLGRGTEAFF TGTGCCAGCCTCGGGAGGGGCACTGAAGCTTTCTTT
TRBJ1-1 TRBV19 . . CASSTTGNTEAFF TGTGCCAGTAGTACGACAGGTAACACTGAAGCTTTCTTT
TRBJ1-2 TRBV19 . TRBD1 CASSMGDSRKMDYGYTF TGTGCCAGTAGTATGGGGGACAGCCGAAAAATGGACTATGGCTACACCTTC
TRBJ2-3 TRBV19 . TRBD1 CASSLTGGGTQYF TGTGCCAGTAGTCTCACAGGGGGCGGTACGCAGTATTTT